This TCR beta chain was found in a study of blood T cells in healthy people across ages. This CDR3 spans 14 amino acids. CDR1 SGHKS and CDR2 YYEKEE come from the germline V gene (reference sequence). Losses at the gene ends were 1 base for V and 8 bases for J; bases not matched to a gene: 5. Notes on the study in general: Diversity estimated from one million T cells was considered an underestimate.

Only a few counts were recorded for this clonotype. Its antigen is currently unknown. Combining a sample-barcoded 5' primer with a J-beta primer mix, a second PCR ran for about 6 to 12 cycles. TCRdb recomputed calls from the 5' RACE reads with MiXCR, one row per CDR3 protein. This sample has about 780,000 distinct CDR3 sequences, with about a quarter found just once. The sample was also reused in another study, on T cells of mothers and their children.

This sequence was found in a boy aged 10-17 years in good health. The V call is TRBV5-5, the J call TRBJ1-4, with 7 bases lining up with TRBD1. The sequencing sample was made of blood. The CDR3 region is CASSLQGVEEKLFF. DNA for the CDR3: TGTGCCAGCAGCTTGCAGGGGGTGGAAGAAAAACTGTTTTTT.